The entry below gives a single TCR beta chain sequence along with its context. The antigen is undetermined. The V gene lost 0 bases and the J gene lost 7 bases, with 9 bases spanning the gap. CDR3 length: 13 residues. In germline, CDR1 is GTSNPN, CDR2 SVGIG (reference sequence). These data belong to a study of cytotoxic CD8 clonotypes in ibrutinib-treated CLL. Overall study findings and caveats: Circulating CD8+ T-cell counts were tracked by baseline clonality, which exceeded that of age-matched healthy donors. Public clonotypes proved infrequent, and on treatment they shrank or remained steady.

Sequenced by immunoSEQ multiplex PCR; TCRdb stores in-frame clones only, minus some. The sample carries about 20,000 clones, roughly 72% recorded once. This receptor was obtained from a human donor with chronic lymphocytic leukemia. The chain employs TRBV30 and TRBJ2-2; weak D call: TRBD2 (6 bases). Sequences were derived from PBMCs, sampled before ibrutinib treatment. The DNA for the CDR3 is TGTGCCTGGAGTGTATGGGGACTCGGGGAGCTGTTTTTT. Translation: CAWSVWGLGELFF. The complete variable domain, with remaining parts taken from reference TRBV30 and TRBJ2-2, reads SQTIHQWPATLVQPVGSPLSLECTVEGTSNPNLYWYRQAAGRGLQLLFYSVGIGQISSEVPQNLSASRPQDRQFILSSKKLLLSDSGFYLCAWSVWGLGELFFGEGSRLTVL.